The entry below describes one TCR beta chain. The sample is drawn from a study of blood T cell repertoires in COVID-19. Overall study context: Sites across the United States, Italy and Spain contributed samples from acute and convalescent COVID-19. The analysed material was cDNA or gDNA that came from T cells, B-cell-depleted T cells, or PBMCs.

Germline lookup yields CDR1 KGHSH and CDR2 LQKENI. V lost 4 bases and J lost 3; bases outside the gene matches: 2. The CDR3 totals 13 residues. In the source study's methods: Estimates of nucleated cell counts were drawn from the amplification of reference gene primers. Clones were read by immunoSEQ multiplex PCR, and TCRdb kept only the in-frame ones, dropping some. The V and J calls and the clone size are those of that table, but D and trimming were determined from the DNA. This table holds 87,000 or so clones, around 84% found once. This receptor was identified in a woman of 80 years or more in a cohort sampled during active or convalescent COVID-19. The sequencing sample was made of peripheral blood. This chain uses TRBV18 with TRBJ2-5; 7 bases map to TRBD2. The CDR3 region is CASSQGLEETQYF. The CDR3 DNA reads TGTGCCAGCTCACAAGGACTAGAAGAGACCCAGTACTTC.